The rows below give T cell receptor beta chains drawn from one sample of a study of cytomegalovirus exposure and HLA in healthy donors. Assay: immunoSEQ multiplex PCR; the TCRdb copy retains only in-frame clones and omits some. The sample has more than 80,000 clones, about nine tenths seen once; the top ten hold about 1.8%. The sequenced sample consisted of PBMCs. The receptors originated from a young woman in good health and CMV-seropositive. Each CDR3 is given with its conserved first and last residue. The D gene is left open where the match is weak. Clone size is not always given. Where it is, it says once, few, many or a class for expanded clones.

TRBJ1-1	-	-	TRBV20-1	CTAVGQRAFF	TGCACCGCGGTTGGACAAAGAGCTTTCTTT
TRBJ1-1	TRBD1	few	TRBV11-2	CASSNQGATEAFF	TGTGCCAGCAGCAATCAGGGGGCGACTGAAGCTTTCTTT
TRBJ1-6	-	-	TRBV9	CASSVVDQGSYNSPLHF	TGTGCCAGCAGCGTAGTGGACCAGGGGTCCTATAATTCACCCCTCCACTTT
TRBJ1-6	TRBD1	-	TRBV28	CASSYSGGGSPLHF	TGTGCCAGCAGTTACTCAGGGGGTGGGTCACCCCTCCACTTT
TRBJ1-5	TRBD1	-	TRBV6-5	CASSGDRGYQPQHF	TGTGCCAGCAGCGGTGACAGGGGGTATCAGCCCCAGCATTTT
TRBJ2-3	-	-	TRBV4-1	CASSHLQGKGDTQYF	TGCGCCAGCAGCCATTTACAGGGCAAGGGAGATACGCAGTATTTT
TRBJ2-3	TRBD2	-	TRBV27	CASSHIAGGSTDTQYF	TGTGCCAGCAGTCATATAGCGGGGGGTAGCACAGATACGCAGTATTTT
TRBJ2-3	-	-	TRBV10-1	CASRWTGRSTDTQYF	TGCGCCAGCCGGTGGACCGGGAGAAGCACAGATACGCAGTATTTT
TRBJ1-2	TRBD1	few	TRBV7-2	CASSPDRQGIGYGYTF	TGTGCCAGCAGCCCTGACAGACAGGGAATCGGCTATGGCTACACCTTC
TRBJ2-1	TRBD2	once	TRBV9	CASSASTSGYNEQFF	TGTGCCAGCAGCGCCAGTACTAGCGGCTACAATGAGCAGTTCTTC
TRBJ1-2	-	-	TRBV5-8	CASSFGRSGGYTF	TGTGCCAGCAGCTTTGGTCGGTCGGGAGGCTACACCTTC
TRBJ2-2	-	once	TRBV10-3	CAIGSPQGRGTGELFF	TGTGCCATCGGCTCCCCACAGGGACGGGGCACCGGGGAGCTGTTTTTT
TRBJ2-3	TRBD1	-	TRBV11-2	CASSAGTGGFADTQYF	TGTGCCAGCAGCGCCGGGACAGGGGGCTTCGCAGATACGCAGTATTTT
TRBJ1-6	-	few	TRBV7-2	CASSLRQPDNSPLHF	TGTGCCAGCAGCCTGCGACAGCCTGATAATTCACCCCTCCACTTT
TRBJ2-7	-	-	TRBV5-4	CASRDWGTGSYEQYF	TGTGCCAGCAGGGATTGGGGTACAGGGTCCTACGAGCAGTACTTC
TRBJ2-5	-	-	TRBV7-6	CASSLVASGETQYF	TGTGCCAGCAGCTTAGTTGCGAGTGGAGAGACCCAGTACTTC
TRBJ1-2	-	-	TRBV4-2	CASSQDEAENYGYTF	TGTGCCAGCAGCCAAGATGAGGCGGAGAACTATGGCTACACCTTC
TRBJ1-4	TRBD1	-	TRBV28	CASALTGLATNEKLFF	TGTGCCAGCGCGCTGACAGGGTTAGCAACTAATGAAAAACTGTTTTTT
TRBJ2-7	TRBD1	-	TRBV6-1	CASSQGVSTFEQYF	TGTGCCAGCAGCCAGGGGGTATCGACGTTCGAGCAGTACTTC
TRBJ1-2	TRBD1	once	TRBV7-8	CASSFRTGGGYTF	TGTGCCAGCAGCTTTCGGACAGGGGGCGGCTACACCTTC
TRBJ2-1	-	-	TRBV6-5	CASSYDRSSYEQFF	TGTGCCAGCAGTTACGACAGAAGTTCGTATGAGCAGTTCTTC
TRBJ2-7	TRBD1	-	TRBV6-1	CASSEGQGGYEQYF	TGTGCCAGCAGTGAAGGACAGGGGGGATACGAGCAGTACTTC
TRBJ1-1	TRBD1	-	TRBV4-1	CASSQGGQGNTEAFF	TGCGCCAGCAGCCAAGGTGGACAGGGGAACACTGAAGCTTTCTTT
TRBJ2-3	TRBD1	-	TRBV13	CASSYDRGTGTQYF	TGTGCCAGCAGCTACGACAGGGGAACGGGTACGCAGTATTTT
TRBJ2-3	-	-	TRBV28	CASSLIGGRTDTQYF	TGTGCCAGCAGTTTAATCGGGGGGCGCACAGATACGCAGTATTTT
TRBJ2-2	-	-	TRBV4-3	CASSQGWGAGELFF	TGCGCCAGCAGCCAAGGTTGGGGGGCCGGGGAGCTGTTTTTT
TRBJ2-7	-	-	TRBV6-1	CASRTANGVTYEQYF	TGTGCCAGCAGGACGGCCAACGGGGTTACCTACGAGCAGTACTTC
TRBJ2-3	TRBD2	-	TRBV11-2	CASSSTTSGGTDTQYF	TGTGCCAGCAGCTCGACTACTAGCGGGGGCACAGATACGCAGTATTTT
TRBJ1-1	TRBD1	-	TRBV5-4	CATSQGAGDTEAFF	TGTGCCACCAGCCAGGGGGCAGGGGACACTGAAGCTTTCTTT
TRBJ1-5	TRBD1	-	TRBV19	CASSDRGYSNQPQHF	TGTGCCAGTTCAGACAGGGGGTATAGCAATCAGCCCCAGCATTTT
TRBJ2-5	-	-	TRBV19	CASSYRDGETQYF	TGTGCCAGTAGCTACAGGGACGGAGAGACCCAGTACTTC
TRBJ1-1	TRBD1	-	TRBV6-5	CASSYLSRGRYTEAFF	TGTGCCAGCAGTTACTTATCCAGGGGGCGGTACACTGAAGCTTTCTTT
TRBJ2-7	-	-	TRBV4-2	CASSQGDEQYF	TGTGCCAGCAGCCAAGGAGACGAGCAGTACTTC
TRBJ2-1	TRBD2	-	TRBV2	CASKSGGSSYNEQFF	TGTGCCAGCAAAAGCGGGGGATCCTCCTACAATGAGCAGTTCTTC
TRBJ1-6	-	-	TRBV6-1	CASRDQGSGSPLHF	TGTGCCAGCAGAGACCAGGGGAGTGGTTCACCCCTCCACTTT
TRBJ1-2	-	-	TRBV2	CASEAPPGANYGYTF	TGTGCCAGCGAGGCACCCCCGGGGGCTAACTATGGCTACACCTTC
TRBJ1-6	-	-	TRBV27	CASSSGHPPSPLHF	TGTGCCAGCAGTTCGGGACATCCCCCTTCACCCCTCCACTTT
TRBJ2-2	-	-	TRBV9	CASSLGLSTGELFF	TGTGCCAGCAGCCTGGGACTCTCCACCGGGGAGCTGTTTTTT
TRBJ2-2	TRBD1	once	TRBV27	CASSYGQGRTGELFF	TGTGCCAGCAGCTACGGACAGGGTCGGACCGGGGAGCTGTTTTTT
TRBJ1-4	TRBD1	-	TRBV28	CASSLQTGANEKLFF	TGTGCCAGCAGTTTACAGACAGGGGCAAATGAAAAACTGTTTTTT
TRBJ1-4	TRBD1	-	TRBV10-1	CASSEYRRDREIELFF	TGCGCCAGCAGTGAGTACCGAAGAGACAGGGAAATAGAGCTGTTTTTT
TRBJ1-1	TRBD1	-	TRBV27	CASREGQGNTEAFF	TGTGCCAGCAGGGAAGGACAGGGGAACACTGAAGCTTTCTTT
TRBJ2-5	TRBD2	-	TRBV9	CASSPGLAGFRYQETQYF	TGTGCCAGCAGCCCGGGACTAGCGGGGTTCAGATACCAAGAGACCCAGTACTTC
TRBJ1-6	TRBD1	few	TRBV6-6	CASSDRGHSPLHF	TGTGCCAGCAGCGACAGGGGACATTCACCCCTCCACTTT
TRBJ1-1	TRBD1	-	TRBV10-1	CANDRVHTEAFF	TGCGCCAATGACAGGGTGCACACTGAAGCTTTCTTT
TRBJ2-7	-	-	TRBV5-5	CASSPGTTYEQYF	TGTGCCAGCAGCCCCGGGACAACCTACGAGCAGTACTTC
TRBJ1-1	TRBD1	-	TRBV4-1	CASSQEGAGGNTEAFF	TGCGCCAGCAGCCAAGAGGGAGCAGGGGGGAACACTGAAGCTTTCTTT
TRBJ1-2	TRBD1	-	TRBV6-5	CASRFGTGYGYTF	TGTGCCAGCAGATTCGGGACAGGGTATGGCTACACCTTC
TRBJ2-7	TRBD2	once	TRBV5-5	CASRSVGLANEQYF	TGTGCCAGCAGAAGTGTGGGACTAGCAAACGAGCAGTACTTC
TRBJ2-1	TRBD2	-	TRBV11-2	CASSLEFGGGQFF	TGTGCCAGCAGCTTAGAGTTTGGGGGGGGGCAGTTCTTC
TRBJ2-7	TRBD1	-	TRBV11-2	CASYPGTGYFYEQYF	TGTGCCAGCTACCCCGGGACAGGGTATTTCTACGAGCAGTACTTC
TRBJ2-1	-	-	TRBV7-6	CASSRLSNEQFF	TGTGCCAGCAGCCGACTCTCCAATGAGCAGTTCTTC
TRBJ2-7	TRBD2	-	TRBV11-2	CASKTTGTSSYEQYF	TGTGCCAGCAAAACTACCGGGACTAGCTCTTACGAGCAGTACTTC
TRBJ2-7	TRBD1	-	TRBV14	CASSPRTGPSGQYF	TGTGCCAGCAGCCCACGGACAGGGCCCTCGGGGCAGTACTTC